This TCR beta chain was obtained from a study of CD8 T cells in Susac syndrome. Study overall: The sequenced Susac syndrome patients comprised five or six with active disease and roughly eight in remission. Patients with Susac syndrome were therapy-naive, taking corticosteroids, with some also receiving intravenous immunoglobulin, or taking intravenous immunoglobulin alone at the time their blood was drawn.

Germline trimming cut 5 bases from V and 7 bases from J; bases unmatched to any gene: 9. CDR1 and CDR2 from the germline V gene are SNHLY and FYNNEI. This CDR3 spans 15 amino acids. When the RNA was reverse transcribed, random hexamers were used with an input of about 0.45 to 1 ug. Amplification of the TCR beta CDR3 was carried out by immunoSEQ multiplex PCR, which spanned a total of 54 Vbeta and 13 Jbeta segments. TCRdb itself ran the immunoSEQ multiplex PCR reads through MiXCR, one entry per CDR3 protein. The table records roughly 130,000 distinct CDR3 sequences, around 94% of them present only once. TEMRA cells were FACS-enriched, while CD8+ and CD4+ T cells were negatively isolated.

The clonotype comes from a human donor with Susac syndrome. This sequence joins TRBV2 and TRBJ2-2; TRBD1 aligns across 8 bases. The sample comprised CD8+ T cells from PBMCs. CDR3 in DNA: TGTGCCAGCAGTAACACCGGGACAGGAGTCGGGGAGCTGTTTTTT. Translated, it gives CASSNTGTGVGELFF.